This TCR beta chain was recorded in a study of cytomegalovirus exposure and HLA in healthy donors (dated by TCRdb to about 2017). In terms of the full investigation: According to an earlier analysis of 450 to 650 of the donors, some 170 million T cells yielded 117 million unique TCR beta sequences and 276 Gb of sequence data. Genome-wide SNP genotypes for about 65% of the 666 donors were used in a later genetic analysis, which treated that subset as a discovery cohort. Alongside the repertoire data, information on donor age, sex, ethnicity and CMV serostatus was compiled. The study combined high-throughput TCR immunosequencing, statistical association of individual TCRs with disease status, and machine learning to predict cytomegalovirus infection status. Among roughly 370 genotyped donors of the cohort, an average of approximately 240,000 unique TCR beta nucleotide sequences were sequenced per donor, around 20% of them non-productive. The T cell repertoires of 666 subjects were profiled by immunosequencing and related to cytomegalovirus serostatus. About 280 gigabases of sequencing data and approximately 84 million unique TCR sequences were included in an early release covering roughly 700 HLA-typed donors. In the later analysis, no new phenotypic data were used to find candidate immune exposures; instead, reliance was placed on TCR beta sequences and their occurrence across donors. The study aimed to test whether signatures of past pathogen exposure could be identified by cataloging public T cell receptors. In addition to the first cohort of 666 subjects, a separate validation cohort of approximately 120 different subjects was used. The number of donors typed differed by locus, with about 620-630 for A, B, C, DRB1 and DQB1, around 520 for DQA1, over 600 for DPA1, and over 400 for DPB1. A later analysis re-examined previously published TCR beta repertoires from just over 650 donors and added high-resolution HLA genotyping to investigate patterns of TCR occurrence. Because of strong linkage in the cohort, five DR-DQ haplotypes were treated as single units for association and clustering. Class I and class II HLA loci were covered by the typing at four-digit resolution. An earlier analysis of 587 of the donors used high-throughput TCR beta sequencing to judge whether each TCR beta V gene segment behaved as functional or pseudogenic. Among the approximately 430 genotyped donors, around 79% belonged to the genetic ancestry cluster associated with self-reported Caucasian donors. All discovery cohort repertoires had been generated using a single sequencing platform. Overall results and qualifications from the work: In a later analysis, some 17,000 TCR beta sequences were associated with specific HLA alleles at a false discovery rate of 0.05. HLA typing was unavailable for some donors at each locus, so association tests used only the typed subset. The 87-base-pair reads could not distinguish some IMGT-functional V segments, including TRBV6-2 and TRBV6-3, so those segments were excluded. Sequencing depth was assumed to be roughly uniform across donors in the presence/absence analyses, though that assumption may not hold. A few of the identified cytomegalovirus-associated TCR beta chains were confirmed in vitro to be specific for cytomegalovirus antigens. A later analysis found that TCR association rates varied across HLA loci, with DRB1 alleles showing the most associated TCRs and HLA-C alleles the fewest. A group of highly shared sequence variants was considered likely to be a technical artifact of the sequencing pipeline. For the cohort, immune exposure information was limited to CMV serostatus. In a later analysis, several top co-occurrence clusters were reported to appear linked to parvovirus B19, influenza, CMV and Epstein-Barr virus. A later genetic analysis associated a missense DCLRE1C variant with V-gene and J-gene trimming of TCR beta chains, and an independent cohort replicated the association. Seventeen rarely observed V segments, including chromosome 9 orphons, were excluded from the earlier analysis of a few hundred of the donors because counts were too low. In both the original and validation cohorts, the classifier was reported to diagnose cytomegalovirus status with high specificity and sensitivity. Strong co-occurrence of HLA alleles, especially DR and DQ, made assigning TCR associations to individual alleles difficult. Only TCR beta chains were sequenced in this cohort, and the absence of alpha or paired-chain data limited detectable features. Most TCR sequences were seen in very few donors, while some public TCRs were found in many individuals. According to the authors, the approach could potentially be generalized to other disease states and immunological phenotypes. A later analysis found that most CMV-associated TCR beta chains appeared HLA-restricted, with HLA associations seemingly driven largely by CMV exposure. Linkage disequilibrium might explain the correlated functional status among segregating V segments, but an unknown experimental factor could not be excluded. An earlier analysis of approximately 500 of the donors showed that most TCR beta V segments appeared in productive rearrangements either about 87% or about 30% of the time, which broadly matched IMGT annotations. Compared with equally common non-associated chains, HLA-associated TCR beta chains in a later analysis were more clonally expanded and had lower generation probabilities. Compared with the roughly 670-donor mean, donors in an Asian-associated ancestry cluster had fewer N-insertions in productive TCRs, according to a later genetic analysis. A further reported finding was that TCR beta sequences accurately predicted the HLA-A and HLA-B alleles for most subjects in the first cohort. A total of about 150 TCR beta chains were listed by the study as associated with cytomegalovirus.

This clone has only a few counts. Its antigen is not yet known. No base quality values were provided; no much bigger clone lies one nucleotide off. The cohort consisted of fewer than 700 healthy bone marrow donors. Cohort members were all nominally healthy when sampled, although unrecorded immune exposures were likely present. The donor was CMV seropositive and was included in the group of 289 seropositive cohort members. A peripheral blood sample was provided by each donor, and peripheral blood mononuclear cells were used for TCR beta sequencing. The Qiagen DNeasy Blood Extraction Kit was used to extract genomic DNA from the blood cell samples. Library preparation employed the immunoSEQ multiplex PCR assay. For the multiplex PCR, a mixture combining 60 forward primers for TCR Vbeta segments and 13 reverse primers for TCR Jbeta segments was used. A multiplex PCR assay on genomic DNA amplified the CDR3 region of rearranged TCR beta genes. The Illumina HiSeq System was used to sequence the amplified TCR beta libraries as 87-base-pair reads. Per the source publication's procedure: A later analysis counted some 74 million unique TCR beta chains across the 666 repertoires, and around 9.9 million of these chains were shared by at least two donors. A nearest-neighbor algorithm error-corrected the raw reads and collapsed the reads into unique sequences, merging closely related sequences to remove PCR and sequencing errors. CDR3 sequences were aligned to IMGT reference sequences to assign V, D and J gene segments. For a sequence to be retained, at least a six-nucleotide match to both a V gene segment and a J gene segment was required. A rearrangement was called productive if the CDR3 had no stop codons and remained in frame with V and J, and every other rearrangement was called non-productive. CDR3 was defined according to IMGT convention as the region running from the second conserved V-encoded cysteine to the conserved J-encoded phenylalanine. The earlier analysis of 500 to 650 of the donors excluded any sequence lacking an unambiguous match to a single V gene segment. In an earlier analysis of 587 of the donors, V segments were called functional above 56.7% productive rearrangements and were called segregating when the between-donor standard deviation exceeded 5%. A statistical classification framework was built to diagnose cytomegalovirus status from the catalog of TCR beta chain sequences. V and J gene assignment, in a later analysis, came from comparing TCR nucleotide sequences with IMGT/GENE-DB human TR gene sequences. In a later analysis, CDR3 sequences and most-parsimonious VDJ recombination scenarios were assigned using the TCRdist pipeline. A later analysis defined each TCR beta chain by its CDR3 amino acid sequence plus V-gene family, and excluded reads lacking a unique V-gene family. As a way to deal with suspected cross-contamination and a sequencing artifact, a later analysis dropped 500 to 700 nucleotide sequences that were highly shared and had low generation probability. For each public chain, a later analysis derived a clonal expansion index from normalized ranks of inferred template counts within each repertoire. Generation probabilities in a later analysis came from a VDJ recombination model fitted to out-of-frame rearrangements, and those results were checked against IGoR. A later analysis scored TCR-TCR, TCR-HLA and TCR-CMV co-occurrence with hypergeometric tests, applying a repertoire-size bias correction to TCR pairs. In a later analysis, false discovery rates were estimated by permuting HLA or CMV assignments 20 times. A later analysis grouped co-occurring TCRs with DBSCAN, adding TCRdist sequence similarity when clustering within HLA-allele-positive subsets. Repertoires with fewer than 30,000 or more than 120,000 public chains were left out of co-occurrence clustering, as were four to six repertoires with anomalous nucleotide sharing. Held by TCRdb, this immuneACCESS table contains in-frame sequences only and omits some clones. Under half of the omission traces to an unresolved V gene where checked; the cause of the rest is unknown. That table gives V, J and clone size, and the DNA gave D and trimming. Present in this sample are approximately 130,000 clones, roughly 8.8% of which were seen just once. The top ten hold roughly 6.4% of the sample.

Sequences SGHNT (CDR1) and YENEEA (CDR2) are obtained from the germline V gene. There are 16 amino acids in the CDR3, from cysteine to phenylalanine inclusive. Kept here is only the CDR3 DNA, which spans 48 bases and is read in frame from base 1. Material: PBMCs. The sequence was collected from a woman aged 40-49 years in good health and CMV-seropositive. The chain employs TRBV11-3 and TRBJ2-5; the junction holds 8 bases that match TRBD1. The J call may be mistaken, given a closer DNA end match to TRBJ2-7. The DNA sequence reads TGTGCCAGCAGCCCGCTTTCCGGGACAGGATCCTACGAGCAGTACTTC. Its protein reads: CASSPLSGTGSYEQYF.